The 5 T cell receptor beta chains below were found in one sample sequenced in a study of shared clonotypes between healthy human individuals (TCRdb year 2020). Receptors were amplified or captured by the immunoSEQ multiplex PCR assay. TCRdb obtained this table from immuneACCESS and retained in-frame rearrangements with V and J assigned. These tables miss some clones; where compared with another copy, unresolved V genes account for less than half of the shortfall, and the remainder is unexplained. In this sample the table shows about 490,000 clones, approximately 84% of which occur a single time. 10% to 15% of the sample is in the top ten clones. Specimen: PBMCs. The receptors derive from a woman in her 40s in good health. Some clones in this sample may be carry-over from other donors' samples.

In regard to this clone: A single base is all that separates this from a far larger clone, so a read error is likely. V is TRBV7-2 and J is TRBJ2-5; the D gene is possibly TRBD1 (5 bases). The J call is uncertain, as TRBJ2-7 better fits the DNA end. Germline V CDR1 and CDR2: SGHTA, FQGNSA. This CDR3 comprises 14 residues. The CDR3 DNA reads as TGTGCCAGCAGCCCACAGGACACAAACTACGAGCAGTACTTC. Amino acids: CASSPQDTNYEQYF.

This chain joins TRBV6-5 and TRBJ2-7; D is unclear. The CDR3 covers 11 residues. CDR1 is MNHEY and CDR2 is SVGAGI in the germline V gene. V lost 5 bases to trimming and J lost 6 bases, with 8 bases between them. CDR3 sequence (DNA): TGTGCCAGCAGTCAAGAACGCGAGCAGTACTTC. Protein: CASSQEREQYF.

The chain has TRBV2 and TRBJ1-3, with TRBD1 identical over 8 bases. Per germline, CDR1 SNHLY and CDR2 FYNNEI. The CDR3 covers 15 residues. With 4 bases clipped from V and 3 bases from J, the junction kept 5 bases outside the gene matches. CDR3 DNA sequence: TGTGCCAGCAGTGTCGGACAGGGCTTTGGAAACACCATATATTTT. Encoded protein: CASSVGQGFGNTIYF.

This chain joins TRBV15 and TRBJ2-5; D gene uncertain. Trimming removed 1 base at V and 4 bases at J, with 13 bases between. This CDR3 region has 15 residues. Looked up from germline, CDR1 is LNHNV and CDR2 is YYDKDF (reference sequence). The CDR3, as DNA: TGTGCCACCAGCAGAGTTGCGGTCAGAGGAGAGACCCAGTACTTC. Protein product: CATSRVAVRGETQYF.

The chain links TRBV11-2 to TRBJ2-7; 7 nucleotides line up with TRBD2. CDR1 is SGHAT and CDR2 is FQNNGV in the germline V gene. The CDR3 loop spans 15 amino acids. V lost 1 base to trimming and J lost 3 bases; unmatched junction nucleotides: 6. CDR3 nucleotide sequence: TGTGCCAGCAGCTTAGGTGTGACTAGCTACTACGAGCAGTACTTC. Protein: CASSLGVTSYYEQYF.